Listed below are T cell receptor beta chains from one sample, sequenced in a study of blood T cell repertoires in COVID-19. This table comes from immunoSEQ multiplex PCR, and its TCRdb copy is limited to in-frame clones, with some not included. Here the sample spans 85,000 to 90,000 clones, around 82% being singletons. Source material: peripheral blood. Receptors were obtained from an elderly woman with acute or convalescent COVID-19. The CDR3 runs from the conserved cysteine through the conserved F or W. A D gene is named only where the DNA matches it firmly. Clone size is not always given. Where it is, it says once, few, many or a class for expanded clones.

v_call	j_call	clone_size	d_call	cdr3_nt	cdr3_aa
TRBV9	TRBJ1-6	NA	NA	TGTGCCAGCAGCGTAGCTGGGGCAGGGCCAAATTCACCCCTCCACTTT	CASSVAGAGPNSPLHF
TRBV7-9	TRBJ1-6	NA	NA	TGTGCCAGCAGCCTCGGGGGATCATCCCTCCACTTT	CASSLGGSSLHF
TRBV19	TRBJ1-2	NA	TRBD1	TGTGCCAGTGCCCGGGACAGCCAAGCTAACTATGGCTACACCTTC	CASARDSQANYGYTF
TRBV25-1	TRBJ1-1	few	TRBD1	TGTGCCAGCAGTGAAAAAGAGGGGGGACAGTTGAACACTGAAGCTTTCTTT	CASSEKEGGQLNTEAFF
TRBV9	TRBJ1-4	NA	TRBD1	TGTGCCAGCAGCGAGGGACAGGGGGGAAATGAAAAACTGTTTTTT	CASSEGQGGNEKLFF
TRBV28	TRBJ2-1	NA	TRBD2	TGTGCCAGCAGCCCCCGCCTAGCGGGCTATGAGCAGTTCTTC	CASSPRLAGYEQFF
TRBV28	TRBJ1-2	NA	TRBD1	TGTGCCAGCAGTGAATACAGGGGGCAGATTGGCTACACCTTC	CASSEYRGQIGYTF
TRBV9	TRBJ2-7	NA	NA	TGTGCCAGCGGTCAGGGCAGAGGCTACGAGCAGTACTTC	CASGQGRGYEQYF
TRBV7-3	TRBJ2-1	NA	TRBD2	TGTGCCAGCAGCCCGGGACTAGCGGGGGGAGGAAGGAATGAGCAGTTCTTC	CASSPGLAGGGRNEQFF
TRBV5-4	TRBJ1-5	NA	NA	TGTGCCAGCAGCTTGGACAGGGAAGTTGGTCAGCCCCAGCATTTT	CASSLDREVGQPQHF
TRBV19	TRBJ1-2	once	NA	TGTGCCAGTAGTATTGACCCCCAAAGACAAGGTGGCTACACCTTC	CASSIDPQRQGGYTF
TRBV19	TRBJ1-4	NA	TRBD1	TGTGCCAGTAGTGTTCTACAGGGGCCAACTAATGAAAAACTGTTTTTT	CASSVLQGPTNEKLFF
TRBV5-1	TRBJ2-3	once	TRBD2	TGCGCCAGCACGGGAGGGAGCACAGATACGCAGTATTTT	CASTGGSTDTQYF
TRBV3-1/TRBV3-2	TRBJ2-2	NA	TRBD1	TGTGCCAGCAGCCAAGTTCATCTCGGGACAGGGAACACCGGGGAGCTGTTTTTT	CASSQVHLGTGNTGELFF
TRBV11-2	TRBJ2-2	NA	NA	TGTGCCAGCACTAATGCAGGGGCGGTCACCGGGGAGCTGTTTTTT	CASTNAGAVTGELFF
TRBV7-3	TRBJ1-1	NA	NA	TGTGCCAGCAGCCGAGTTGCAAACACTGAAGCTTTCTTT	CASSRVANTEAFF
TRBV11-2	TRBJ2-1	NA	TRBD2	TGTGCCAGCAGCCTTAGCGGGAGGGCCTGGGACAATGAGCAGTTCTTC	CASSLSGRAWDNEQFF
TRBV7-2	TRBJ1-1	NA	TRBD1	TGTGCCAGCAGCTTAATTAATGGGGGACAGGGACGGAACACTGAAGCTTTCTTT	CASSLINGGQGRNTEAFF
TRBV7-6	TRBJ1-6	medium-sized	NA	TGTGCCAGCAGCTTCACCGGGCGGGCGGGGGGCCAGAATTCACCCCTCCACTTT	CASSFTGRAGGQNSPLHF
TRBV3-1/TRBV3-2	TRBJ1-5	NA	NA	TGTGCCAGCAGCCAAGAACCCTATAGCAATCAGCCCCAGCATTTT	CASSQEPYSNQPQHF
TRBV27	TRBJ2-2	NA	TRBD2	TGTGCAACAGCGGGAGGAGGGAACACCGGGGAGCTGTTTTTT	CATAGGGNTGELFF
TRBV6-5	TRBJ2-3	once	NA	TGTGCCAGCAGGGCCGGACAGTATACGCAGTATTTT	CASRAGQYTQYF
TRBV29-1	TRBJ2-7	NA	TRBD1	TGCAGCGCCAGGACAGGGGCCGAGCAGTACTTC	CSARTGAEQYF
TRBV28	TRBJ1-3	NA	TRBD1	TGTGCCACATGGGACAGCAGAAACACCATATATTTT	CATWDSRNTIYF
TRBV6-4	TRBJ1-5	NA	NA	TGTGCCAGCAGTGACTCCCCTAATCAGCCCCAGCATTTT	CASSDSPNQPQHF
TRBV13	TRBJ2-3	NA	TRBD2	TGTGCCAGCAGCCCGAGGCGAAGCGGGGGGGCAGCAGATACGCAGTATTTT	CASSPRRSGGAADTQYF
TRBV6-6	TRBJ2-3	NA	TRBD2	TGTGCCAGCAGTCTCTCTAGCGGGCCCACAGATACGCAGTATTTT	CASSLSSGPTDTQYF
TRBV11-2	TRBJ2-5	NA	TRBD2	TGTGCCAGCAGCCCCACTAGCGGGGGGCAGACCCAGTACTTC	CASSPTSGGQTQYF
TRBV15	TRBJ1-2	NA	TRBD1	TGTGCCACCAGCAGGACGACAGGGGGCCTTGGCTACACCTTC	CATSRTTGGLGYTF
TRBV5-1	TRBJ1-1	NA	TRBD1	TGCGCCAGCAGCTCCGGACAGGGGGCGAACACTGAAGCTTTCTTT	CASSSGQGANTEAFF
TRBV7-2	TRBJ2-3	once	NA	TGTGCCAGCAGCTTAAGTTCGACAGGCCTGAGTACGAATACGCAGTATTTT	CASSLSSTGLSTNTQYF
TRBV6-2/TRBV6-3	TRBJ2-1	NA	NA	TGTGCCAGCAGTTACGCAGCGGCGCTAGACCCCGACAATGAGCAGTTCTTC	CASSYAAALDPDNEQFF
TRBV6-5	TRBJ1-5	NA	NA	TGTGCCAGCAGCACCTCCGGGGGTAGCAATCAGCCCCAGCATTTT	CASSTSGGSNQPQHF
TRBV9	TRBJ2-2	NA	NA	TGTGCCAGCAGCGCCGGGGGAACGAACACCGGGGAGCTGTTTTTT	CASSAGGTNTGELFF
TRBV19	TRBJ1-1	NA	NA	TGTGCCAGTAGTATTACGAGGAACACTGAAGCTTTCTTT	CASSITRNTEAFF
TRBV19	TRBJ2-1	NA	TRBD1	TGTGCCAGTAGTATGGGTGGACAGGCCCTATCATACAATGAGCAGTTCTTC	CASSMGGQALSYNEQFF
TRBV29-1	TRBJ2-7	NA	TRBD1	TGCAGCGTGGTGGACAGGGCAAACTCCTACGAGCAGTACTTC	CSVVDRANSYEQYF
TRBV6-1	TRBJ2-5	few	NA	TGTGCCAGCAGTGAAATGGCTCGGGAAGAGACCCAGTACTTC	CASSEMAREETQYF
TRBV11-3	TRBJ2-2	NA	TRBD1	TGTGCCAGCAGCTCCCGGGACAGGGCCGGGGAGCTGTTTTTT	CASSSRDRAGELFF
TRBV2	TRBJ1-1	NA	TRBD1	TGTGCCAGCACCACAAGGGCCGGGACAGGAACTGAAGCTTTCTTT	CASTTRAGTGTEAFF
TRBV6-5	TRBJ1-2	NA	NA	TGTGCCAGCAGTTACATTGGCACCAGAACTGGCTACACCTTC	CASSYIGTRTGYTF
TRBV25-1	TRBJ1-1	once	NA	TGTGCCAGCAGTGAAACAGGGTTCGGAACTGAAGCTTTCTTT	CASSETGFGTEAFF
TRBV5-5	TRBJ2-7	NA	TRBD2	TGTGCCAGCGGCTTTTCGGGGGGGCAGGCCTACGAGCAGTACTTC	CASGFSGGQAYEQYF